A selection of T cell receptor beta chains follows, all from one sample in a study of cytomegalovirus exposure and HLA in healthy donors. The table came from immunoSEQ multiplex PCR; TCRdb's copy has only in-frame clones and leaves some out. The data hold some 140,000 clones, with nearly 80% observed a single time. The sequenced sample was PBMCs. Every receptor here comes from a man aged 25 to 40 in good health and CMV-seronegative. Each CDR3 is given with its conserved first and last residue.

J gene | V gene | CDR3 protein
TRBJ1-1 | TRBV13 | CASSLGRGGTEAFF
TRBJ1-3 | TRBV30 | CAWNLGLSGNTIYF
TRBJ1-1 | TRBV6-5 | CASSQQRMAFF
TRBJ2-3 | TRBV14 | CASSFGLDQYF
TRBJ2-2 | TRBV2 | CASDRATGELFF
TRBJ1-5 | TRBV2 | CASRDRESQPQHF
TRBJ1-4 | TRBV11-2 | CASRAGGGGLEKLFF
TRBJ2-6 | TRBV30 | CAWEPGQGAFGANVLTF
TRBJ2-6 | TRBV5-1 | CASSLAPPGTGYTGANVLTF
TRBJ2-1 | TRBV6-5 | CASSYLAGVPNEQFF
TRBJ2-7 | TRBV2 | CASSDVASGRYEQYF
TRBJ2-7 | TRBV7-9 | CASSLVGVYEQYF
TRBJ2-3 | TRBV28 | CASLPGGGSAVPVGTQYF
TRBJ2-7 | TRBV30 | CAWSTAGETYEQYF
TRBJ2-7 | TRBV5-6 | CASSSRLVPYEQYF
TRBJ1-5 | TRBV6-1 | CASSFDRGRNQPQHF
TRBJ2-7 | TRBV27 | CASSLLAGVGAEQYF
TRBJ1-1 | TRBV19 | CATLSRRPNTEAFF
TRBJ2-3 | TRBV7-2 | CASSFRGTDTQYF
TRBJ1-5 | TRBV15 | CATSREQGGNQPQHF
TRBJ1-1 | TRBV28 | CASSLEYTEAFF
TRBJ2-5 | TRBV2 | CASKGLTGEETQYF
TRBJ1-2 | TRBV5-1 | CASSFVGGGYTF
TRBJ2-7 | TRBV5-1 | CASRLGGTGGDEQYF
TRBJ2-7 | TRBV4-1 | CASSPTALAGDYEQYF
. | TRBV28 | CASSARGPPYEQYF